The present T cell receptor beta chain was sequenced within a study of blood T cell repertoires in COVID-19. About the research overall: The study drew acute and convalescent COVID-19 samples from the United States, Italy and Spain. In each case, the material was cDNA or gDNA derived from T cells, B-cell-depleted T cells, or PBMCs.

As originally analysed: Amplification with reference gene primers provided the estimates of nucleated cell counts. Here immunoSEQ multiplex PCR was the method, and the copy in TCRdb shows in-frame clones only, minus some. For V, J and clone size, that table is used; D and trimming come from the DNA. The sample records about 220,000 clones, around 82% being singletons. Germline assignment: CDR1 SEHNR and CDR2 FQNEAQ (reference sequence). This CDR3 comprises 13 residues. V lost 9 bases and J lost 3; bases outside the gene matches: 4. The specimen was peripheral blood. The sequence was obtained from a woman in her seventies with acute or convalescent COVID-19. This chain connects TRBV7-9 to TRBJ1-4; 7 nucleotides line up with TRBD1. CDR3 DNA sequence: TGTGCCAGTACAGGGGTGGCTAATGAAAAACTGTTTTTT. Translating it yields CASTGVANEKLFF.